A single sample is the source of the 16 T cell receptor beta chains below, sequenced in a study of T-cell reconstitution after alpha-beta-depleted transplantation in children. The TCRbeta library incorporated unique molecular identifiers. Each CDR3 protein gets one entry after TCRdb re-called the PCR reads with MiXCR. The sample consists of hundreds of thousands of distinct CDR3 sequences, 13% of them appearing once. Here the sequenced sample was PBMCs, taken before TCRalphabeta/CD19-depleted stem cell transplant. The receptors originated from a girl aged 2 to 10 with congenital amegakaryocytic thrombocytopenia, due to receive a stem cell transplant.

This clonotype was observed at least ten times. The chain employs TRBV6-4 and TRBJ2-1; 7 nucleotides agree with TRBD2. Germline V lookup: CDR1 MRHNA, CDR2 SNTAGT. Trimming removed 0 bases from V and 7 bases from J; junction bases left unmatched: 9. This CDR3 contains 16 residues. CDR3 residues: CASSDSIMASGNEQFF. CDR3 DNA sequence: TGTGCCAGCAGTGACTCGATTATGGCTAGCGGTAATGAGCAGTTCTTC.

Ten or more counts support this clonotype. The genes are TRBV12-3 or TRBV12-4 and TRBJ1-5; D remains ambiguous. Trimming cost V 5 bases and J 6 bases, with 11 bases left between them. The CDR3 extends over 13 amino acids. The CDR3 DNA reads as TGTGCCAGCAGTCACGGTCGGGGTCAGCCCCAGCATTTT. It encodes CASSHGRGQPQHF.

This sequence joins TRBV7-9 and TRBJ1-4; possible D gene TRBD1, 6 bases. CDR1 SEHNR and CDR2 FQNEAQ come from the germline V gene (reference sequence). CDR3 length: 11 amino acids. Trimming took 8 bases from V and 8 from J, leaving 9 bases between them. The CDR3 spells CASQGGEKLFF. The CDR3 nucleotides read TGTGCCAGCCAAGGGGGAGAAAAACTGTTTTTT.

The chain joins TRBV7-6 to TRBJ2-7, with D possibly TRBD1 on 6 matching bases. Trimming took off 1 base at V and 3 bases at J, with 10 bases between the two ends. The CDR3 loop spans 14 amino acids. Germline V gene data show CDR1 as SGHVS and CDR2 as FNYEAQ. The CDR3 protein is CASSLGTVGYEQYF. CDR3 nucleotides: TGTGCCAGCAGCTTAGGGACAGTAGGCTACGAGCAGTACTTC.

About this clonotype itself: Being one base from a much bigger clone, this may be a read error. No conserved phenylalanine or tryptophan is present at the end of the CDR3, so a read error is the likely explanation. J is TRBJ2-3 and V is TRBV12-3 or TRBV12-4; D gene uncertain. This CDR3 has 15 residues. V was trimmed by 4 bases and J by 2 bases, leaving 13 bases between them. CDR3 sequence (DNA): TGTGCCAGCAGTTCCCGTGGGGTCTTCACAGATACGCAGTATCTT. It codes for CASSSRGVFTDTQYL.

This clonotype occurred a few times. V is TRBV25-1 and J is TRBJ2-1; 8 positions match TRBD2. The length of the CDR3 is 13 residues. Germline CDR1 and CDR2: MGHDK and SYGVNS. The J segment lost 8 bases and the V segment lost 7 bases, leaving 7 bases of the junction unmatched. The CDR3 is CASTSGFVDEQFF. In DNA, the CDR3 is TGTGCCAGCACTAGCGGGTTTGTTGATGAGCAGTTCTTC. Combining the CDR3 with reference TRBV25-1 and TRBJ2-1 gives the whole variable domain EADIYQTPRYLVIGTGKKITLECSQTMGHDKMYWYQQDPGMELHLIHYSYGVNSTEKGDLSSESTVSRIRTEHFPLTLESARPSHTSQYLCASTSGFVDEQFFGPGTRLTVL.

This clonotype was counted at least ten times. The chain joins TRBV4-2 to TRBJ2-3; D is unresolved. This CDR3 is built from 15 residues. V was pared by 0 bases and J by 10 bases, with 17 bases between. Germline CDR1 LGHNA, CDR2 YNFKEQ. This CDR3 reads CASSQDGIEPRSQYF. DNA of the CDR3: TGTGCCAGCAGCCAAGATGGAATAGAGCCCCGTTCGCAGTATTTT.

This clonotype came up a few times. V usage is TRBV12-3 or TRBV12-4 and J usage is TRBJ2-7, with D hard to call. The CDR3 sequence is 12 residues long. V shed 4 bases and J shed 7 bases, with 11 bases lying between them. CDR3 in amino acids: CASSSSPGEQYF. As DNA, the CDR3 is TGTGCCAGCAGTTCCTCCCCCGGAGAGCAGTACTTC.

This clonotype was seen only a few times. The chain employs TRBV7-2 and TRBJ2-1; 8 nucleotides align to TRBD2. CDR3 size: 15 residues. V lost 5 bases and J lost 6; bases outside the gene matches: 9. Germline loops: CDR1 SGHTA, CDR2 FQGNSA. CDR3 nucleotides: TGTGCCAGCAGCGTCTCCGGGACTAGATCCAATGAGCAGTTCTTC. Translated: CASSVSGTRSNEQFF.

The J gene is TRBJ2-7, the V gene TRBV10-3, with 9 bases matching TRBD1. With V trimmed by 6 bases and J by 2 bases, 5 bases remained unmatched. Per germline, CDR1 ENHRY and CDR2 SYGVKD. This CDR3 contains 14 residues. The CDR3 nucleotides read TGTGCCATCAGGGTTGACAGGGGGGCCTACGAGCAGTACTTC. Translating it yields CAIRVDRGAYEQYF.

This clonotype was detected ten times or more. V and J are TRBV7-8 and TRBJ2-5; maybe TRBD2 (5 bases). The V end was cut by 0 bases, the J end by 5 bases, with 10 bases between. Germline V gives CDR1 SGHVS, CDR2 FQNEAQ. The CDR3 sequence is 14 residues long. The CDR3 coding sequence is TGTGCCAGCAGCTTAGCCCTAGCTCGCGAGACCCAGTACTTC. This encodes CASSLALARETQYF.

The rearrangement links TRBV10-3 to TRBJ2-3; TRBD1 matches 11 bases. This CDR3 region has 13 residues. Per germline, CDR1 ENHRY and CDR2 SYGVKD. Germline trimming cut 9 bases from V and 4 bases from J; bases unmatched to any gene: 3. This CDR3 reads CAMGQGGADTQYF. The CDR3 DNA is TGTGCCATGGGACAGGGGGGGGCAGATACGCAGTATTTT.

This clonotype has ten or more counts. CDR3 residues: CASSPPLLRETYNEQFF. The CDR3 nucleotides read TGTGCCAGCAGTCCCCCCCTATTGCGGGAGACCTACAATGAGCAGTTCTTC. The V gene is TRBV12-3 or TRBV12-4, the J gene TRBJ2-1; 7 positions match TRBD2. Germline trimming cut 5 bases from V and 2 bases from J; bases unmatched to any gene: 12. The CDR3 extends over 17 amino acids.

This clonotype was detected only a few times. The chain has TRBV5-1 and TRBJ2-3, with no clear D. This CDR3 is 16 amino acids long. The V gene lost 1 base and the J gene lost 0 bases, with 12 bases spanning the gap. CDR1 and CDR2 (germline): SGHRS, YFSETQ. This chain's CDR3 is CASSLPTALSTDTQYF. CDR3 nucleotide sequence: TGCGCCAGCAGCTTGCCGACGGCACTTAGCACAGATACGCAGTATTTT.

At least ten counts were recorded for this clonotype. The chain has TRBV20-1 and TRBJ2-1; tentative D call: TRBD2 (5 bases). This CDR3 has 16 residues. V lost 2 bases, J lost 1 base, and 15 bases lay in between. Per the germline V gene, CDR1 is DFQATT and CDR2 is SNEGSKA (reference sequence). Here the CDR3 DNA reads TGCAGTGCTAGAAGTATTGGTACTAGTTCCTACAATGAGCAGTTCTTC. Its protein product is CSARSIGTSSYNEQFF.

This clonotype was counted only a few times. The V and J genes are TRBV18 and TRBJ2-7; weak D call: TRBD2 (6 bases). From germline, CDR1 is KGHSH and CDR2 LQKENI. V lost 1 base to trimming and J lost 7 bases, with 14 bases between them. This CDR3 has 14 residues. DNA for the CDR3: TGTGCCAGCTCACCACTCCGGGCAGGGAGGGAGCAGTACTTC. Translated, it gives CASSPLRAGREQYF.